The clone carrying this T cell receptor beta chain has only a few counts. As yet, its antigen is unknown. The record originates from a study of T cell repertoires in cytomegalovirus infection. Turning to the study itself: Recently identified HLA-C-restricted CMV epitopes were used, and well-studied HLA-B-restricted CMV epitopes were used as well. Study results and limitations: Dominating the ex vivo response were TCR beta clonotypes that were CMV-specific and HLA-C-restricted.

The CDR3 is 16 residues long. V lost 5 bases to trimming and J lost 4 bases; unmatched junction nucleotides: 5. The V gene's germline CDR1 is SGHTA and CDR2 FQGTGA. TCRdb ran MiXCR on the reads and lists one entry per CDR3 protein. In the table there are 300,000 to 400,000 distinct CDR3 sequences, 25% to 35% of which are singletons. Sequenced here: cultured PBMCs, sampled from culture after CMV antigen stimulation. This receptor was identified in a human donor in good health (CMV status not recorded). Some clones in this sample may be carry-over from other donors' samples. This chain connects TRBV7-3 to TRBJ2-3; 14 bases fit TRBD2. DNA of the CDR3: TGTGCCAGCAGCGTGACTAGCGGGGGGGCTGCAGATACGCAGTATTTT. Its translation: CASSVTSGGAADTQYF. Using reference TRBV7-3 and TRBJ2-3 for the parts outside the CDR3, the full variable domain is GAGVSQTPSNKVTEKGKYVELRCDPISGHTALYWYRQSLGQGPEFLIYFQGTGAADDSGLPNDRFFAVRPEGSVSTLKIQRTERGDSAVYLCASSVTSGGAADTQYFGPGTRLTVL.